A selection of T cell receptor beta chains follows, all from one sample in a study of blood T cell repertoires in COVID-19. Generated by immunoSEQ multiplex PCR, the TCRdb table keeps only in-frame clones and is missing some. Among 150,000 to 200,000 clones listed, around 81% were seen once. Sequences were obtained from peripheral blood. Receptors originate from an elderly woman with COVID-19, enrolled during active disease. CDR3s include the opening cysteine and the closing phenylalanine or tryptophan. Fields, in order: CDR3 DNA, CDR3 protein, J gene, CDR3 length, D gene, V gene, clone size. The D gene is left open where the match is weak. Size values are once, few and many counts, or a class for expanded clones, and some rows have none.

TGTGCCAGCAGCTCCTTTTTAAAGCCCTCGGGCTACACCTTC,CASSSFLKPSGYTF,TRBJ1-2,14,-,TRBV11-3,-
TGTGCCACCAGCAGAGACCTAGCACAGGGGGCTGAAGCTTTCTTT,CATSRDLAQGAEAFF,TRBJ1-1,15,TRBD1,TRBV15,-
TGTGCCAGCAGTTCAGATGACAATGAGCAGTTCTTC,CASSSDDNEQFF,TRBJ2-1,12,-,TRBV2,-
TGTGCCAGTAGTCCCCAGGGGGCCCGTAATGAAAAAGTGTTTTTT,CASSPQGARNEKVFF,TRBJ1-4,15,TRBD1,TRBV19,-
TGTGCCAGCTCACCTGACAGCTCGAAGCAGTACTTC,CASSPDSSKQYF,TRBJ2-7,12,-,TRBV18,once
TGTGCCAGCAGCTTGGCCAGCGGGGGGTTCCAAGAGACCCAGTACTTC,CASSLASGGFQETQYF,TRBJ2-5,16,TRBD2,TRBV5-4,-
TGTGCCAGCAGTTACCTCCCCGGACGGGGGAGGGCAGATACGCAGTATTTT,CASSYLPGRGRADTQYF,TRBJ2-3,17,TRBD2,TRBV6-2/TRBV6-3,-
TGCGCCAGCAGCCCCCCGGGGACTAGCGGGAGAGGGATGTTCTTC,CASSPPGTSGRGMFF,TRBJ2-1,15,TRBD2,TRBV5-1,-
TGCAGCGTTGAAGATCTTCTCCTAGCGGGGGGCGGCAATGAGCAGTTCTTC,CSVEDLLLAGGGNEQFF,TRBJ2-1,17,TRBD2,TRBV29-1,few
TGTGCCAGCAGCCAAGATATAGACACTGGAAACACCATATATTTT,CASSQDIDTGNTIYF,TRBJ1-3,15,-,TRBV3-1/TRBV3-2,-
TGTGCCAGCAGCTTGCGGGGACAGGGAGGAAGTGTGAGCTACACCTTC,CASSLRGQGGSVSYTF,TRBJ1-2,16,TRBD1,TRBV5-6,-
TGTGCCAGCAGCTTTGCGGGAGAGACCCAGTACTTC,CASSFAGETQYF,TRBJ2-5,12,-,TRBV12-3/TRBV12-4,-
TGCGCCAGCCGTGGCGGGGAAAACATTCAGTACTTC,CASRGGENIQYF,TRBJ2-4,12,-,TRBV5-1,few
TGTGCCAGCAGCGAGTACAGGGACCCCTACGAGCAGTACTTC,CASSEYRDPYEQYF,TRBJ2-7,14,-,TRBV5-4,-
TGTGCCAGCAGCTTTCCGGGGTTCCGCTCCTACGAGCAGTACTTC,CASSFPGFRSYEQYF,TRBJ2-7,15,-,TRBV5-6,once
TGTGCCAGCAGCTTAAACCCCCAGGGGTTTTCCTACGAGCAGTACTTC,CASSLNPQGFSYEQYF,TRBJ2-7,16,-,TRBV7-8,-
TGTGCCAGCAGCTTACCCGGGACAGGGACCGGGGAGCTGTTTTTT,CASSLPGTGTGELFF,TRBJ2-2,15,TRBD1,TRBV7-9,-
TGTGCCAGCAGCTTAGCAGGACAGGGGATCTATGGCTACACCTTC,CASSLAGQGIYGYTF,TRBJ1-2,15,TRBD1,TRBV7-2,-
TGTGCCAGTAGTCAGACTACCACGAGCTCCTACAATGAGCAGTTCTTC,CASSQTTTSSYNEQFF,TRBJ2-1,16,-,TRBV19,-
TGTGCCAGCAGCGCGGCGGGCTTTCGTCAGCCCCAGCATTTT,CASSAAGFRQPQHF,TRBJ1-5,14,-,TRBV7-9,once
TGTGCCAGCAGCAAAGGGACTAGCGGGGACACAGATACGCAGTATTTT,CASSKGTSGDTDTQYF,TRBJ2-3,16,-,TRBV21-1,-
TGTGCCAGCAGTTACTCGGGAAGGGGCGGTGAAAAACTGTTTTTT,CASSYSGRGGEKLFF,TRBJ1-4,15,-,TRBV6-5,-
TGTGCCAGCAGCTTTTTTACAGGGACCACTGAAGCTTTCTTT,CASSFFTGTTEAFF,TRBJ1-1,14,-,TRBV5-6,-
TGCGCCAGCCCTCCCCCTTCGACAGGGGTGAAAACTGAAGCTTTCTTT,CASPPPSTGVKTEAFF,TRBJ1-1,16,TRBD1,TRBV23-1,-
TGTGCCAGTAGGGGCACAGGGGGAAAGACCGGGGAGCTGTTTTTT,CASRGTGGKTGELFF,TRBJ2-2,15,TRBD1,TRBV19,few
TGTGCCAGCTCCGGGGGGGCTCAGTTGAACACTGAAGCTTTCTTT,CASSGGAQLNTEAFF,TRBJ1-1,15,-,TRBV6-6,-
TGTGCCAGCACGAGGGCAGGGGTGTTAAATCAGCCCCAGCATTTT,CASTRAGVLNQPQHF,TRBJ1-5,15,-,TRBV6-5,-
TGTGCCAGCAGTTTACAGGCCACCTACACTGAAGCTTTCTTT,CASSLQATYTEAFF,TRBJ1-1,14,-,TRBV6-5,-
TGTGCCAGTAGTTTCTTGGGCAGCTCTGGAAACACCATATATTTT,CASSFLGSSGNTIYF,TRBJ1-3,15,-,TRBV19,-
TGTGCCAGCAGCTTCGGGGGGACTGGAAACACCATATATTTT,CASSFGGTGNTIYF,TRBJ1-3,14,-,TRBV7-9,-
TGTGCCAGTAGTATCGCGACAGCCTGGGAGACCCAGTACTTC,CASSIATAWETQYF,TRBJ2-5,14,-,TRBV19,few
TGCAGCGTTCGGAGCGGGGCGAACACCGGGGAGCTGTTTTTT,CSVRSGANTGELFF,TRBJ2-2,14,TRBD2,TRBV29-1,-
TGTGCCAGCAGTTACCCCGGCGGCTATGGCTACACCTTC,CASSYPGGYGYTF,TRBJ1-2,13,-,TRBV6-5,-
TGTGCCAGCTCACCCCTCTCCGGACAGGGGAACGAGCAGTACTTC,CASSPLSGQGNEQYF,TRBJ2-7,15,TRBD1,TRBV18,-
TGTGCCAGCAGCAACGACGGACTTTACGAGCAGTACTTC,CASSNDGLYEQYF,TRBJ2-7,13,-,TRBV9,-
TGCGCCAGCAGCTTCGGTAGCGGCAGGGCGGAGCAGTACTTC,CASSFGSGRAEQYF,TRBJ2-7,14,-,TRBV5-1,-
TGTGCCAGCAGCTTAGAGAGCGGGGAGCTGTTTTTT,CASSLESGELFF,TRBJ2-2,12,-,TRBV7-2,-
TGTGCCAGCAGCTTCGAGGACAGGAATTCACCCCTCCACTTT,CASSFEDRNSPLHF,TRBJ1-6,14,TRBD1,TRBV5-8,few
TGTGCCAGCAGCCATCCCGGGACAGGGAAAGAAAAACTGTTTTTT,CASSHPGTGKEKLFF,TRBJ1-4,15,TRBD1,TRBV3-1/TRBV3-2,once
TGTGCCAGCAGCCCTCCGGCCGGGGAGCTGTTTTTT,CASSPPAGELFF,TRBJ2-2,12,-,TRBV9,-
TGTGCCAGCAGTGGACTAGCGGGAGATGGGGAGACCCAGTACTTC,CASSGLAGDGETQYF,TRBJ2-5,15,TRBD2,TRBV2,-
TGTGCCAGCAGCTTAGCGGGCAGTACAAATGAAAAACTGTTTTTT,CASSLAGSTNEKLFF,TRBJ1-4,15,-,TRBV7-8,-
TGTGCCAGCTCACCGGGACAGGCACACTATGGCTACACCTTC,CASSPGQAHYGYTF,TRBJ1-2,14,TRBD1,TRBV18,-
TGTGCCAGCAGCTTTGACAGTCGCACAGATACGCAGTATTTT,CASSFDSRTDTQYF,TRBJ2-3,14,-,TRBV5-4,-
TGTGCCAGCAGCTTGTTCCCCTCAGGAGCTTTCTTT,CASSLFPSGAFF,TRBJ1-1,12,-,TRBV5-4,few
TGTGCCAGCAGCTCAACCGGGACAGGGTTCTATGGCTACACCTTC,CASSSTGTGFYGYTF,TRBJ1-2,15,TRBD1,TRBV7-2,few
TGTGCCACCGAAGTGGGGCAATCCGAGCAGTACTTC,CATEVGQSEQYF,TRBJ2-7,12,-,TRBV2,-
TGTGCCAGCAGCCTAACCGGGACAGCTGGAAACACCATATATTTT,CASSLTGTAGNTIYF,TRBJ1-3,15,TRBD1,TRBV6-6,-
TGTGCCAGCACCGCCTACTCGGGAGGGGCCTACGAGCAGTACTTC,CASTAYSGGAYEQYF,TRBJ2-7,15,TRBD2,TRBV6-5,-
TGTGCCAGCATCCTAGAGGTGAACTATGGCTACACCTTC,CASILEVNYGYTF,TRBJ1-2,13,-,TRBV2,-
TGCGCCAGCAGCCCGGCCGGGACAGGAAACGGGTGGGGAGAGACCCAGTACTTC,CASSPAGTGNGWGETQYF,TRBJ2-5,18,TRBD1,TRBV5-1,-
TGTGCCAGCAGTTATGCAGGGGTAGGCTACGAGCAGTACTTC,CASSYAGVGYEQYF,TRBJ2-7,14,-,TRBV6-6,-
TGTGCCAGTAGTACGGCGGAGGGGGCAAATTCACCCCTCCACTTT,CASSTAEGANSPLHF,TRBJ1-6,15,TRBD1,TRBV19,-
TGCGCCAGCAGCCAAGCTGAGGGGGCGGCCTACAATGAGCAGTTCTTC,CASSQAEGAAYNEQFF,TRBJ2-1,16,TRBD1,TRBV4-3,-
TGTGCCTGGGGGCAGGATAATGAAAAACTGTTTTTT,CAWGQDNEKLFF,TRBJ1-4,12,-,TRBV30,-
TGTGCCAGCAGCTTAGGACTAGCGGGGCAAGGCGAGCAGTACTTC,CASSLGLAGQGEQYF,TRBJ2-7,15,TRBD2,TRBV5-4,-
TGTGCCAGCAGCCGAAGGGGTGGAGATGAAGCTTTCTTT,CASSRRGGDEAFF,TRBJ1-1,13,-,TRBV3-1/TRBV3-2,-
TGTGCCAGCAGCATCTCAGGGGGCGGTGGCACTGAAGCTTTCTTT,CASSISGGGGTEAFF,TRBJ1-1,15,TRBD1,TRBV7-2,few
TGTGCCAGCAGCACAGGGGATAGCAATCAGCCCCAGCATTTT,CASSTGDSNQPQHF,TRBJ1-5,14,TRBD1,TRBV25-1,-
TGTGCCAGCAGCGTAGGACTAGCGGGGGCAGATACGCAGTATTTT,CASSVGLAGADTQYF,TRBJ2-3,15,TRBD2,TRBV9,once